This T cell receptor (beta chain) is drawn from a study of CD8 T cells in ankylosing spondylitis. Study conclusions and caveats: The study identified a TCR beta motif of under ten highly homologous variants that appeared characteristic of ankylosing spondylitis blood.

Details on this clonotype: As yet, its antigen is unknown. The conserved closing phenylalanine or tryptophan is absent in this CDR3, likely reflecting a read error.

In making TCR beta libraries, quantitative 5'-RACE with molecular barcodes was used. TCRdb re-called the 5' RACE reads with MiXCR, one entry per CDR3 protein. The sample lists 250,000 to 350,000 distinct CDR3 sequences; approximately 8.2% were seen once. The germline CDR1 and CDR2 sequences are ENHRY and SYGVKD. This CDR3 has 13 residues. With 3 bases removed from V and 5 bases from J, the gap between germline ends came to 9 bases. This receptor was obtained from a male donor with ankylosing spondylitis. The chain combines TRBV10-3 with TRBJ2-3; D is possibly TRBD1 or TRBD2 (6 bases each). The sequenced sample consisted of blood, either unsorted or a sorted T cell fraction (not recorded which). Written as DNA, the CDR3 is TGTGCCATCAGTGAAGGGGGGATAGATACGCAGTATTCT. Its translation: CAISEGGIDTQYS.